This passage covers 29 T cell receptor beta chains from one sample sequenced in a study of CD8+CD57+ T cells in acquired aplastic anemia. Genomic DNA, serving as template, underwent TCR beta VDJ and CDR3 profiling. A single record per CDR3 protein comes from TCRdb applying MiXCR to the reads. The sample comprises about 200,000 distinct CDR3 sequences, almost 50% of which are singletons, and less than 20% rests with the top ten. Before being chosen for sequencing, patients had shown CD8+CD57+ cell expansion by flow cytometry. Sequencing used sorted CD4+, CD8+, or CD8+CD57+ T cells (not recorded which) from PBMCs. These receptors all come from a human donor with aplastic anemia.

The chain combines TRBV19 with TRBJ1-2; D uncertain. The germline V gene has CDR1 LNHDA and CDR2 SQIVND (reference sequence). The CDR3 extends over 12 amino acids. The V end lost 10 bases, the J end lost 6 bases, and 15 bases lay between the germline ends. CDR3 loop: CATRGGGDGYTF. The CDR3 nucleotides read TGTGCCACACGGGGAGGTGGGGATGGCTACACCTTC.

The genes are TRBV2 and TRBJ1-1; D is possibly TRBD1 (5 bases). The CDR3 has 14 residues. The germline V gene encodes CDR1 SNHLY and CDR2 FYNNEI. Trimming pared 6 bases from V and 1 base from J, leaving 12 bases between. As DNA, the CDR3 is TGTGCCAGCAGAACCGGGGCGGCGAACACTGAAGCTTTCTTT. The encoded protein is CASRTGAANTEAFF.

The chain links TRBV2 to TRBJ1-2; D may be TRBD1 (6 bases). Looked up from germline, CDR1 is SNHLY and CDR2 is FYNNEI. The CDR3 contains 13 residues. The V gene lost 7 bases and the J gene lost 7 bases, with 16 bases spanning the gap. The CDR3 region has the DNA TGTGCCAGCATCGACAGGAACTATCCTGGCTACACCTTC. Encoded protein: CASIDRNYPGYTF.

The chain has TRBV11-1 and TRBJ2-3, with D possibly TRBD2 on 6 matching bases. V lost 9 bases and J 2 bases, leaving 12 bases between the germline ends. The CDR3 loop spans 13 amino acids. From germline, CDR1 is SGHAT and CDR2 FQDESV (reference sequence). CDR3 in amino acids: CASMRGSTDTQYF. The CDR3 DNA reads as TGTGCCAGTATGCGGGGATCCACAGATACGCAGTATTTT.

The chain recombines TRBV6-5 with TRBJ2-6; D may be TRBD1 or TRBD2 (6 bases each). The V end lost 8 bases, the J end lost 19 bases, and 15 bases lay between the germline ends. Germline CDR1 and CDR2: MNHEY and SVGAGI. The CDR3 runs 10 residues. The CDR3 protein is CASGRLGGTF. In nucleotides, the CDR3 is TGTGCCAGCGGCCGGTTGGGGGGCACTTTC.

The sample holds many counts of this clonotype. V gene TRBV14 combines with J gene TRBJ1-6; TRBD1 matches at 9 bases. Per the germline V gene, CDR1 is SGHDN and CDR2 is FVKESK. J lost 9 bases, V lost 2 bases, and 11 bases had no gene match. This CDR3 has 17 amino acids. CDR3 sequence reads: CASSQTPGGTGRSPLHF. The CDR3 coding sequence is TGTGCCAGCAGCCAAACCCCTGGGGGGACAGGGCGTTCACCCCTCCACTTT.

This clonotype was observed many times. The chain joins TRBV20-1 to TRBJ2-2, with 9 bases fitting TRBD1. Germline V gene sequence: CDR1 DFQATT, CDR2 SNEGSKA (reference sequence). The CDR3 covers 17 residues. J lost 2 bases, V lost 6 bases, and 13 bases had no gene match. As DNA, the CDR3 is TGCAGTGCCCCGAGCCAACAGGGGGCGCGAAACACCGGGGAGCTGTTTTTT. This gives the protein CSAPSQQGARNTGELFF.

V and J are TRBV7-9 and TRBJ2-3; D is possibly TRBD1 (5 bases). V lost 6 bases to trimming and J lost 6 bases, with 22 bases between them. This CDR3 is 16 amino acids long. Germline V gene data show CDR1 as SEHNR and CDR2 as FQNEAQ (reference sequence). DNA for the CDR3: TGTGCCAGCAGGCGAACCAGGGTAAACAGTAACGATACGCAGTATTTT. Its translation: CASRRTRVNSNDTQYF.

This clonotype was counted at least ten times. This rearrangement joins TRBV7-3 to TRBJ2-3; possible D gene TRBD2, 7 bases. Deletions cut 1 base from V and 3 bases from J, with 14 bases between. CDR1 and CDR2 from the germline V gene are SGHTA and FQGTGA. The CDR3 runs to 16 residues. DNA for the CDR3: TGTGCCAGCAGCTTAATAGGAAAGGGGGGGACAGATACGCAGTATTTT. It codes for CASSLIGKGGTDTQYF.

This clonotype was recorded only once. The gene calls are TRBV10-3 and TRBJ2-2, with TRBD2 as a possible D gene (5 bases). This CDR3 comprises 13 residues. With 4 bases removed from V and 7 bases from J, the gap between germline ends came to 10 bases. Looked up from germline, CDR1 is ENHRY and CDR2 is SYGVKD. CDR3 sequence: CAISGTSVGELFF. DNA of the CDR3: TGTGCCATCAGTGGAACTAGTGTCGGGGAGCTGTTTTTT.

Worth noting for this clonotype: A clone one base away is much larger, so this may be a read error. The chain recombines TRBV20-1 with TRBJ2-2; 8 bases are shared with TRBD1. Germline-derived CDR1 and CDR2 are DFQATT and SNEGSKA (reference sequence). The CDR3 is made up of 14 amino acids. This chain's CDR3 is CGAPTGANTGELFF. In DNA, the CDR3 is TGCGGTGCCCCGACAGGGGCGAACACCGGGGAGCTGTTTTTT.

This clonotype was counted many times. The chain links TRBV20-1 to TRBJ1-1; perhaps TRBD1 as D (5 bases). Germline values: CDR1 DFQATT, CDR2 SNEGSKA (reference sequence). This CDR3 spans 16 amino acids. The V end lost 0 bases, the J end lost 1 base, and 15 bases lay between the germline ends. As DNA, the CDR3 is TGCAGTGCTAGAGATGCGGCAGGGCGGGAGAACACTGAAGCTTTCTTT. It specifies CSARDAAGRENTEAFF.

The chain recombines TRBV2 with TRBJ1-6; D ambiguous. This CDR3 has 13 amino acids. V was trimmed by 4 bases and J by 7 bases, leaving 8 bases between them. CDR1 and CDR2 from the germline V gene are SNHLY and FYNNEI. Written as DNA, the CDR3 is TGTGCCAGCAGTGCACAACTCAATTCACCCCTCCACTTT. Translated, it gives CASSAQLNSPLHF. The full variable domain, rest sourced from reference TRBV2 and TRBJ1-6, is EPEVTQTPSHQVTQMGQEVILRCVPISNHLYFYWYRQILGQKVEFLVSFYNNEISEKSEIFDDQFSVERPDGSNFTLKIRSTKLEDSAMYFCASSAQLNSPLHFGNGTRLTVT.

The CDR3 region is CSAIEGGRLGEQYF. CDR3 in DNA: TGCAGTGCTATTGAGGGGGGCAGGTTGGGCGAGCAGTACTTC. The gene calls are TRBV20-1 and TRBJ2-7, with D tentatively TRBD1 or TRBD2 (6 bases each). Trimming stripped 4 bases from V and 6 bases from J, with 19 bases between. CDR3 length equals 14 residues. Per germline, CDR1 DFQATT and CDR2 SNEGSKA (reference sequence).

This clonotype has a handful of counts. This chain's CDR3 is CSARGDLQETQYF. CDR3 DNA: TGCAGTGCTAGAGGGGACCTCCAAGAGACCCAGTACTTC. This sequence joins TRBV20-1 and TRBJ2-5; D is perhaps TRBD1 or TRBD2 (5 bases each). Germline V gene data show CDR1 as DFQATT and CDR2 as SNEGSKA (reference sequence). V dropped 1 base and J dropped 1 base, with 7 bases sitting between them. The CDR3 is made up of 13 amino acids.

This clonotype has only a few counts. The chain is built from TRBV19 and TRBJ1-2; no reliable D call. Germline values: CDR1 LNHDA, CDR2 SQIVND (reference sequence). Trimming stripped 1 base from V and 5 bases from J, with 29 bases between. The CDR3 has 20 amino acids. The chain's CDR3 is CASSIGRLRAASYGVYGYTF. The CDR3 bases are TGTGCCAGTAGTATAGGCCGGCTACGGGCAGCGTCCTACGGGGTGTATGGCTACACCTTC.

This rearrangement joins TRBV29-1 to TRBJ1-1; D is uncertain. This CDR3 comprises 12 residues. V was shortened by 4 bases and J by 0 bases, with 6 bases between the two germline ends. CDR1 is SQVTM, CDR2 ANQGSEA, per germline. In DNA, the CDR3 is TGCAGCGTTGTAGCCGTGAACACTGAAGCTTTCTTT. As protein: CSVVAVNTEAFF. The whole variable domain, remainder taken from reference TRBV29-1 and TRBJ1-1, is SAVISQKPSRDICQRGTSLTIQCQVDSQVTMMFWYRQQPGQSLTLIATANQGSEATYESGFVIDKFPISRPNLTFSTLTVSNMSPEDSSIYLCSVVAVNTEAFFGQGTRLTVV.

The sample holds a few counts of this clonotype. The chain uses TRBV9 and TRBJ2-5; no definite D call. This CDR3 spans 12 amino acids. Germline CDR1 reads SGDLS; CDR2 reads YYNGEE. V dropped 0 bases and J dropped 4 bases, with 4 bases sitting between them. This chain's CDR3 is CASSVVGETQYF. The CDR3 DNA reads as TGTGCCAGCAGCGTAGTTGGAGAGACCCAGTACTTC. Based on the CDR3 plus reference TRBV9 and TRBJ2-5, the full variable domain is DSGVTQTPKHLITATGQRVTLRCSPRSGDLSVYWYQQSLDQGLQFLIQYYNGEERAKGNILERFSAQQFPDLHSELNLSSLELGDSALYFCASSVVGETQYFGPGTRLLVL.

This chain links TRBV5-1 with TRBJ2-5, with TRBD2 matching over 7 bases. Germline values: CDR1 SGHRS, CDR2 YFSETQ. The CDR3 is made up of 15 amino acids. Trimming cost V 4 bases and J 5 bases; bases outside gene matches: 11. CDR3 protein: CASSQYGGKGETQYF. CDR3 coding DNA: TGCGCCAGCAGCCAGTACGGGGGGAAGGGGGAGACCCAGTACTTC.

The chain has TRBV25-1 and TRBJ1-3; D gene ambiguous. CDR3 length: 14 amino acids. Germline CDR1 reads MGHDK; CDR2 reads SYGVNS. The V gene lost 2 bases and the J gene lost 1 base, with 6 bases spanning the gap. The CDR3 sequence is CASSEGRSGNTIYF. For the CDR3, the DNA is TGTGCCAGCAGTGAAGGCAGATCTGGAAACACCATATATTTT. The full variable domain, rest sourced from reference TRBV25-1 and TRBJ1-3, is EADIYQTPRYLVIGTGKKITLECSQTMGHDKMYWYQQDPGMELHLIHYSYGVNSTEKGDLSSESTVSRIRTEHFPLTLESARPSHTSQYLCASSEGRSGNTIYFGEGSWLTVV.

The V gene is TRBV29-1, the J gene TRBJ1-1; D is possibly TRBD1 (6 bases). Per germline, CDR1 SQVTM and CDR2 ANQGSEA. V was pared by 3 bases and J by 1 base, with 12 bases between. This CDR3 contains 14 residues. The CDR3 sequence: CSVDSWTANTEAFF. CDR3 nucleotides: TGCAGCGTTGATAGTTGGACAGCGAACACTGAAGCTTTCTTT.

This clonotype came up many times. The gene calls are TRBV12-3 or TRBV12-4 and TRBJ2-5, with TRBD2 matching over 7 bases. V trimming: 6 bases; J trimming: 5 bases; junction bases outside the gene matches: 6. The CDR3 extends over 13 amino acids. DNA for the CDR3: TGTGCCAGCAGAATGGGAGGGAGGGAGACCCAGTACTTC. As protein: CASRMGGRETQYF.

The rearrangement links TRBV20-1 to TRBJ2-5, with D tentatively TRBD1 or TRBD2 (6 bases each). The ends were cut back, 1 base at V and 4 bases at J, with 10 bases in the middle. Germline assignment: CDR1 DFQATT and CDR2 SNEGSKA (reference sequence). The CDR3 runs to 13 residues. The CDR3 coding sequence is TGCAGTGCTAGAGTCCCGGGGGCAGAGACCCAGTACTTC. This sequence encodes CSARVPGAETQYF.

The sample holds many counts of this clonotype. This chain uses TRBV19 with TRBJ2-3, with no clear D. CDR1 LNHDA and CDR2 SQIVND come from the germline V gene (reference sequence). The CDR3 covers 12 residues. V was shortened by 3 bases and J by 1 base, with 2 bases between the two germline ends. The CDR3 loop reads CASSMRTDTQYF. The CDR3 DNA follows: TGTGCCAGTAGTATGCGCACAGATACGCAGTATTTT.

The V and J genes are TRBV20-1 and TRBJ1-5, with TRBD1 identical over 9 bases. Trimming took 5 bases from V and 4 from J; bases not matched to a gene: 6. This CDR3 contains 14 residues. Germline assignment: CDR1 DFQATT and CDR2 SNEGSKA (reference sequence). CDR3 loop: CSAADRGRNQPQHF. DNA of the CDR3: TGCAGTGCTGCGGACAGGGGACGAAATCAGCCCCAGCATTTT.

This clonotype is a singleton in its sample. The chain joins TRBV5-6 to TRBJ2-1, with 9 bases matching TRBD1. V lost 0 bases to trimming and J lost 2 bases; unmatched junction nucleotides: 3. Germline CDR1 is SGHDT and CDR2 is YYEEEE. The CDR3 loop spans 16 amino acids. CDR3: CASSLGRDRAYNEQFF. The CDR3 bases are TGTGCCAGCAGCTTGGGCCGGGACAGGGCCTACAATGAGCAGTTCTTC.

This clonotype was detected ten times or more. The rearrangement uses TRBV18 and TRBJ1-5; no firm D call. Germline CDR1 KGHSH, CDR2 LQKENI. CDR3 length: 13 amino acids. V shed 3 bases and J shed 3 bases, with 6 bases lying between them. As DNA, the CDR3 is TGTGCCAGCTCACCTGGTTACAATCAGCCCCAGCATTTT. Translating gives CASSPGYNQPQHF. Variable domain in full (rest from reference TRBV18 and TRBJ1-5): NAGVMQNPRHLVRRRGQEARLRCSPMKGHSHVYWYRQLPEEGLKFMVYLQKENIIDESGMPKERFSAEFPKEGPSILRIQQVVRGDSAAYFCASSPGYNQPQHFGDGTRLSIL.

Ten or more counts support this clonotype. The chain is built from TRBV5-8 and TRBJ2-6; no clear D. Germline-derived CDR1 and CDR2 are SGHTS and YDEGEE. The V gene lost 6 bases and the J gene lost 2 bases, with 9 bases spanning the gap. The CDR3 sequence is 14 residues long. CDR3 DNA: TGTGCCAGCACCTCTTTAGCTGGGGCCAACGTCCTGACTTTC. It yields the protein CASTSLAGANVLTF.

This CDR3 is CASSYGQGQGSNTEAFF. The DNA for the CDR3 is TGTGCCAGCAGTTACGGGCAGGGCCAAGGGTCTAATACTGAAGCTTTCTTT. The chain links TRBV6-2 or TRBV6-3 to TRBJ1-1; the D gene is possibly TRBD1 (5 bases). V was shortened by 2 bases and J by 5 bases, with 21 bases between the two germline ends. Per the germline V gene, CDR1 is MNHEY and CDR2 is SVGEGT. This CDR3 has 17 residues.